The 26 T cell receptor beta chains below come from one sample, sequenced in a study of tumour-infiltrating T cells in Burkitt lymphoma. TCRdb's copy holds only in-frame clones and misses some; the assay was immunoSEQ multiplex PCR. The sample yields 6,400 or so clones, about 17% seen once. Sequenced input: tumor tissue. These receptor sequences come from a human donor with diffuse large B-cell lymphoma.

In this sample, this clone turned up a few times. This chain uses TRBV5-1 with TRBJ2-2; D gene uncertain. Trimming stripped 0 bases from V and 4 bases from J, with 10 bases between. This CDR3 region has 15 residues. Germline CDR1 and CDR2: SGHRS and YFSETQ. CDR3 residues: CASSLEARPTGELFF. The CDR3 DNA follows: TGCGCCAGCAGCTTGGAGGCTAGACCCACCGGGGAGCTGTTTTTT. Drawing the rest from reference TRBV5-1 and TRBJ2-2, the complete variable domain is KAGVTQTPRYLIKTRGQQVTLSCSPISGHRSVSWYQQTPGQGLQFLFEYFSETQRNKGNFPGRFSGRQFSNSRSEMNVSTLELGDSALYLCASSLEARPTGELFFGEGSRLTVL.

The V gene is TRBV11-2, the J gene TRBJ2-3; 13 bases agree with TRBD2. The J segment lost 4 bases and the V segment lost 6 bases, leaving 10 bases of the junction unmatched. Germline CDR1 reads SGHAT; CDR2 reads FQNNGV. This CDR3 is 17 amino acids long. CDR3 in DNA: TGTGCCAGCAGTCCCGGACTAGCGGGAGTTGGCCCAGATACGCAGTATTTT. Its translation: CASSPGLAGVGPDTQYF.

The sample holds a few counts of this clone. V and J are TRBV6-1 and TRBJ2-3, with TRBD2 matching 13 bases. The V segment lost 3 bases and the J segment 8 bases; nucleotides outside the gene matches: 5. Germline lookup yields CDR1 MNHNS and CDR2 SASEGT. The CDR3 is made up of 15 amino acids. In nucleotides, the CDR3 is TGTGCCAGCAGTGACAGGACTAGCGGGAGTGGTACGCAGTATTTT. Amino acid sequence: CASSDRTSGSGTQYF.

CDR3 sequence reads: CASRASGSGKEQYF. In DNA, the CDR3 is TGTGCCAGCAGAGCCAGCGGGAGTGGGAAAGAGCAGTACTTC. The rearrangement links TRBV7-6 to TRBJ2-7; 8 bases map to TRBD2. Germline lookup yields CDR1 SGHVS and CDR2 FNYEAQ. V gave up 6 bases and J gave up 7 bases; unmatched junction bases: 11. The CDR3 is made up of 14 amino acids.

The gene calls are TRBV5-1 and TRBJ1-5; no definite D call. This CDR3 comprises 14 residues. Looked up from germline, CDR1 is SGHRS and CDR2 is YFSETQ. V lost 0 bases and J lost 5, with 9 bases in between. CDR3 bases: TGCGCCAGCAGCTTGGGGTGGGGAGATCAGCCCCAGCATTTT. Translating gives CASSLGWGDQPQHF.

V gene TRBV10-2 combines with J gene TRBJ2-7; either TRBD1 or TRBD2 may fit D (5 bases each). Looked up from germline, CDR1 is WSHSY and CDR2 is SAAADI. V was pared by 6 bases and J by 2 bases, with 8 bases between. The CDR3 extends over 12 amino acids. CDR3 DNA: TGCGCCAGCAGCAGAGGGGCCTACGAGCAGTACTTC. This encodes CASSRGAYEQYF.

There are a few counts of this clone. The V and J genes are TRBV7-9 and TRBJ1-4; maybe TRBD1 (5 bases). V dropped 5 bases and J dropped 3 bases, with 16 bases sitting between them. This CDR3 is built from 16 residues. Germline V gene data show CDR1 as SEHNR and CDR2 as FQNEAQ (reference sequence). For the CDR3, the DNA is TGTGCCAGCAGCAGTCTGGGGAGGGGAGCTAATGAAAAACTGTTTTTT. Translated, it gives CASSSLGRGANEKLFF.

This clone has only a few counts. The V call is TRBV18, the J call TRBJ2-7, with TRBD2 as a possible D gene (5 bases). The germline V gene has CDR1 KGHSH and CDR2 LQKENI. The CDR3 spans 14 residues. The V end lost 3 bases, the J end lost 3 bases, and 12 bases lay between the germline ends. The CDR3 loop reads CASSPGVGNYEQYF. The CDR3 DNA follows: TGTGCCAGCTCACCCGGGGTCGGGAACTACGAGCAGTACTTC. Based on the CDR3 plus reference TRBV18 and TRBJ2-7, the full variable domain is NAGVMQNPRHLVRRRGQEARLRCSPMKGHSHVYWYRQLPEEGLKFMVYLQKENIIDESGMPKERFSAEFPKEGPSILRIQQVVRGDSAAYFCASSPGVGNYEQYFGPGTRLTVT.

The V call is TRBV27, the J call TRBJ1-4; no clear D. The ends were cut back, 3 bases at V and 9 bases at J, with 8 bases in the middle. Germline assignment: CDR1 MNHEY and CDR2 SMNVEV (reference sequence). The CDR3 runs 12 residues. The CDR3 sequence: CASSLFRKKLFF. The DNA for the CDR3 is TGTGCCAGCAGTTTGTTCCGTAAAAAACTGTTTTTT. The full variable domain, in which reference TRBV27 and TRBJ1-4 provide the parts outside the CDR3, is EAQVTQNPRYLITVTGKKLTVTCSQNMNHEYMSWYRQDPGLGLRQIYYSMNVEVTDKGDVPEGYKVSRKEKRNFPLILESPSPNQTSLYFCASSLFRKKLFFGSGTQLSVL.

This clone was counted between two and nine times. V and J are TRBV6-6 and TRBJ2-1; D is perhaps TRBD1 (6 bases). Germline loops: CDR1 MNHNY, CDR2 SVGAGI (reference sequence). V lost 4 bases, J lost 7 bases, and 14 bases lay in between. This CDR3 is built from 14 residues. This CDR3 reads CASSSRQRGNEQFF. In DNA form, the CDR3 reads TGTGCCAGCAGTTCCAGACAAAGGGGGAATGAGCAGTTCTTC.

This chain connects TRBV6-5 to TRBJ2-5; 8 bases agree with TRBD1. In germline, CDR1 is MNHEY, CDR2 SVGAGI. The CDR3 is 15 amino acids. The ends lost 5 bases at V and 3 bases at J; junction bases unmatched: 8. CDR3 bases: TGTGCCAGCAGTAAAGGACAGGGTCGGAAAGAGACCCAGTACTTC. Translated, it gives CASSKGQGRKETQYF.

The rearrangement links TRBV7-2 to TRBJ2-7; TRBD2 matches 13 bases. V gave up 4 bases and J gave up 4 bases; unmatched junction bases: 10. Per the germline V gene, CDR1 is SGHTA and CDR2 is FQGNSA. The CDR3 spans 17 residues. In nucleotides, the CDR3 is TGTGCCAGCAGCTCGTGGACTAGCGGGAGAAGGGGATACGAGCAGTACTTC. It is translated as CASSSWTSGRRGYEQYF. The variable domain in full, with the rest retrieved from reference TRBV7-2 and TRBJ2-7, is GAGVSQSPSNKVTEKGKDVELRCDPISGHTALYWYRQSLGQGLEFLIYFQGNSAPDKSGLPSDRFSAERTGGSVSTLTIQRTQQEDSAVYLCASSSWTSGRRGYEQYFGPGTRLTVT.

This clone was counted a few times. This chain links TRBV9 with TRBJ2-5; 8 nucleotides match TRBD1. Germline CDR1 is SGDLS and CDR2 is YYNGEE. This CDR3 comprises 17 residues. Unmatched junction bases numbered 13, after V lost 1 base and J lost 5 bases. DNA of the CDR3: TGTGCCAGCAGCGTAAGTTTAGGACAGGGTCTAGGGGAGACCCAGTACTTC. Translation: CASSVSLGQGLGETQYF.

The CDR3 spells CASSVGLAVETQYF. CDR3 nucleotide sequence: TGTGCCAGCAGCGTAGGGCTAGCGGTAGAGACCCAGTACTTC. This sequence joins TRBV9 and TRBJ2-5; 7 bases agree with TRBD2. V was pared by 0 bases and J by 4 bases, with 3 bases of the junction left unmatched. The CDR3 is 14 residues long. Germline CDR1 is SGDLS and CDR2 is YYNGEE.

The chain couples TRBV6-5 to TRBJ2-2; 11 bases line up with TRBD1. The CDR3 consists of 15 residues. V shed 5 bases, J shed 6 bases, and the junction held 5 bases outside the gene matches. Germline CDR1 reads MNHEY; CDR2 reads SVGAGI. This chain's CDR3 is CASSGTGGAAGELFF. DNA of the CDR3: TGTGCCAGCAGTGGGACAGGGGGTGCAGCCGGGGAGCTGTTTTTT.

V is TRBV19 and J is TRBJ1-2, with D tentatively TRBD1 (5 bases). Germline values: CDR1 LNHDA, CDR2 SQIVND (reference sequence). Trimming removed 5 bases at V and 6 bases at J, with 19 bases between. The CDR3 has 15 residues. This chain's CDR3 is CASSSLPAGRNGYTF. The DNA for the CDR3 is TGTGCCAGTAGTTCCCTGCCGGCAGGGCGGAATGGCTACACCTTC.

The gene calls are TRBV2 and TRBJ2-4; a weak D match, TRBD2 (5 bases). This CDR3 has 15 amino acids. Germline V CDR1 and CDR2: SNHLY, FYNNEI. V was pared by 3 bases and J by 0 bases, with 9 bases between. The DNA for the CDR3 is TGTGCCAGCAGTGACAGCGGACTAGCCAAAAACATTCAGTACTTC. Protein: CASSDSGLAKNIQYF.

There are a few counts of this clone. This chain joins TRBV5-1 and TRBJ2-1, with D uncertain. In germline, CDR1 is SGHRS, CDR2 YFSETQ. The CDR3 covers 13 residues. Trimming took 0 bases from V and 4 from J, leaving 5 bases between them. CDR3 sequence: CASSLVGYNEQFF. CDR3 DNA: TGCGCCAGCAGCTTGGTAGGGTACAATGAGCAGTTCTTC. Combining the CDR3 with reference TRBV5-1 and TRBJ2-1 gives the whole variable domain KAGVTQTPRYLIKTRGQQVTLSCSPISGHRSVSWYQQTPGQGLQFLFEYFSETQRNKGNFPGRFSGRQFSNSRSEMNVSTLELGDSALYLCASSLVGYNEQFFGPGTRLTVL.

This clone has a handful of counts. The J gene is TRBJ2-3, the V gene TRBV5-4; D is perhaps TRBD2 (5 bases). V shed 4 bases and J shed 4 bases, with 16 bases lying between them. This CDR3 spans 15 amino acids. Germline V gene data show CDR1 as SGHNT and CDR2 as YYREEE (reference sequence). The CDR3 DNA is TGTGCCAGCAGCGGCGGTGAGGGCCGAGCAGATACGCAGTATTTT. It codes for CASSGGEGRADTQYF.

The chain combines TRBV4-2 with TRBJ2-7, with TRBD2 matching 8 bases. The CDR3 has 14 residues. The J segment lost 5 bases and the V segment lost 4 bases, leaving 7 bases of the junction unmatched. CDR1 LGHNA and CDR2 YNFKEQ come from the germline V gene. The CDR3 nucleotides read TGTGCCAGCAGCCCCGTCCCGGGGGGGAACGAGCAGTACTTC. This encodes CASSPVPGGNEQYF.

By share, this clone ranks as medium-sized (0.01 to 0.1%). The CDR3 sequence: CAISERVAGSGANVLTF. The CDR3 DNA follows: TGTGCCATCAGTGAGAGGGTAGCCGGCTCTGGGGCCAACGTCCTGACTTTC. The rearrangement joins TRBV10-3 to TRBJ2-6; D call uncertain. Trimming removed 2 bases from V and 0 bases from J, with 11 bases in between. The CDR3 is 17 amino acids. The germline gives CDR1 ENHRY, CDR2 SYGVKD.

A few counts support this clone. The chain links TRBV5-6 to TRBJ1-1, with D hard to call. CDR1 is SGHDT and CDR2 is YYEEEE in the germline V gene. CDR3 length: 14 amino acids. V gave up 4 bases and J gave up 1 base, with 11 bases separating them. The CDR3 loop is CASSQDRGNTEAFF. CDR3 nucleotide sequence: TGTGCCAGCAGCCAAGACCGGGGGAACACTGAAGCTTTCTTT.

This clone was counted a few times. The rearrangement joins TRBV11-2 to TRBJ2-7; 9 positions agree with TRBD2. Germline CDR1 and CDR2: SGHAT and FQNNGV. The CDR3 loop spans 13 amino acids. V trimming: 5 bases; J trimming: 11 bases; junction bases outside the gene matches: 10. CDR3 residues: CASSLGLARVKYF. The CDR3 DNA reads TGTGCCAGCAGCCTCGGACTAGCGCGCGTAAAGTACTTC.

This chain uses TRBV10-3 with TRBJ1-1; the D is unclear. There are 13 residues in the CDR3. Trimming pared 0 bases from V and 10 bases from J, leaving 12 bases between. Per the germline V gene, CDR1 is ENHRY and CDR2 is SYGVKD. CDR3 nucleotide sequence: TGTGCCATCAGTGAGTCGTTATTGTTGGCAGCTTTCTTT. This encodes CAISESLLLAAFF.

The chain joins TRBV4-1 to TRBJ2-1; possible D gene TRBD2, 6 bases. The V end lost 1 base, the J end lost 2 bases, and 12 bases lay between the germline ends. The CDR3 loop spans 16 amino acids. Germline assignment: CDR1 MGHRA and CDR2 YSYEKL. CDR3 sequence (DNA): TGCGCCAGCAGCCAAGGCCTGGGGGGAACCTACAATGAGCAGTTCTTC. Amino acids: CASSQGLGGTYNEQFF.

This clone was observed a few times. The chain joins TRBV11-1 to TRBJ2-7, with D unresolved. Germline assignment: CDR1 SGHAT and CDR2 FQDESV (reference sequence). V was cut by 3 bases and J by 5 bases, with 11 bases left in between. The CDR3 extends over 13 amino acids. Here the CDR3 DNA reads TGTGCCAGCAGCTTGGGGATCCGTGACGAGCAGTACTTC. Residues: CASSLGIRDEQYF.